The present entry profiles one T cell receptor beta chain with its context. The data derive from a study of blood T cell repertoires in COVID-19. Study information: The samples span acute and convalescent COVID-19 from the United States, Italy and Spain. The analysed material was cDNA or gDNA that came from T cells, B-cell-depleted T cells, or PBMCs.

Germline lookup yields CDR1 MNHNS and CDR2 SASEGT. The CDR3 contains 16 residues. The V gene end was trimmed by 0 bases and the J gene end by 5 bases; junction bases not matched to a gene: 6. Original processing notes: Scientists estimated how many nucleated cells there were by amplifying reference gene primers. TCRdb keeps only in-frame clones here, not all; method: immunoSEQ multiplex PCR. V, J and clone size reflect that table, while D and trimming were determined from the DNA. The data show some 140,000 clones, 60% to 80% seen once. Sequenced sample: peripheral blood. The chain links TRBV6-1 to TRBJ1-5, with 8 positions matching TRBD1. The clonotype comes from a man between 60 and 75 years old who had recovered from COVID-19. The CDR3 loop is CASSEALGQGHQPQHF. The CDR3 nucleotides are TGTGCCAGCAGTGAAGCTCTAGGACAGGGACATCAGCCCCAGCATTTT.